The 15 T cell receptor beta chains presented below share a single source sample, sequenced in a study of spatial heterogeneity in lung cancer. Documented time point: blood at routine non-recurrence follow-up after resection. No cell sorting; template was whole RNA from tumor, lung tissue or PBMC. Via MiXCR, TCRdb re-called the 5' RACE reads, giving one row per CDR3 protein. The sample includes fewer than 60,000 distinct CDR3 sequences, about 7.4% seen only once; the top ten take approximately 35%. The material sequenced was PBMCs, taken at follow-up. Receptors originate from a female donor with early-stage non-small cell lung cancer.

The chain combines TRBV6-1 with TRBJ2-3; TRBD2 aligns across 8 bases. The germline gives CDR1 MNHNS, CDR2 SASEGT. This CDR3 spans 17 amino acids. J lost 5 bases, V lost 6 bases, and 16 bases had no gene match. The CDR3 coding sequence is TGTGCCAGCAGGCAGGGTAGCGGGGCCCTCGGAGTAGATACGCAGTATTTT. Its protein product is CASRQGSGALGVDTQYF.

This clonotype was counted a few times. V and J are TRBV2 and TRBJ1-6; D ambiguous. With 8 bases removed from V and 2 bases from J, the gap between germline ends came to 10 bases. The CDR3 extends over 14 amino acids. Germline V gene lookup returns CDR1 SNHLY and CDR2 FYNNEI. DNA of the CDR3: TGTGCCAGCGGGAAGGGTCCCTATAATTCACCCCTCCACTTT. Translated: CASGKGPYNSPLHF. The variable domain in full, completed from reference TRBV2 and TRBJ1-6, reads EPEVTQTPSHQVTQMGQEVILRCVPISNHLYFYWYRQILGQKVEFLVSFYNNEISEKSEIFDDQFSVERPDGSNFTLKIRSTKLEDSAMYFCASGKGPYNSPLHFGNGTRLTVT.

This clonotype was seen many times. The J gene is TRBJ2-3, the V gene TRBV20-1; TRBD2 might be the D (6 bases). V lost 4 bases to trimming and J lost 6 bases, with 8 bases between them. Germline V gene sequence: CDR1 DFQATT, CDR2 SNEGSKA (reference sequence). The CDR3 runs to 11 residues. CDR3 region: CSAKRGDTQYF. Here the CDR3 DNA reads TGCAGTGCTAAACGGGGGGATACGCAGTATTTT.

This clonotype was observed many times. Because the CDR3's place on the DNA is in doubt, the DNA is left out and the CDR3 is given as listed by TCRdb. The CDR3 protein is CSVGTGAHPFF. The chain is built from TRBV29-1 and TRBJ2-1; whether TRBD2, the table's D call, matches the DNA was not checked. Germline V gene data show CDR1 as SQVTM and CDR2 as ANQGSEA. The length of the CDR3 is 11 amino acids, counting both ends.

This clonotype was seen repeatedly, ten times or more. The genes are TRBV7-2 and TRBJ2-5; the D is unclear. V dropped 2 bases and J dropped 1 base, with 11 bases sitting between them. The CDR3 is made up of 15 amino acids. The germline gives CDR1 SGHTA, CDR2 FQGNSA. CDR3 sequence reads: CASSLLRQAQETQYF. In DNA form, the CDR3 reads TGTGCCAGCAGCTTATTGAGGCAGGCCCAAGAGACCCAGTACTTC. The full variable domain, in which reference TRBV7-2 and TRBJ2-5 provide the parts outside the CDR3, is GAGVSQSPSNKVTEKGKDVELRCDPISGHTALYWYRQSLGQGLEFLIYFQGNSAPDKSGLPSDRFSAERTGGSVSTLTIQRTQQEDSAVYLCASSLLRQAQETQYFGPGTRLLVL.

The DNA of the CDR3 is TGCAGTGCTAGTAAGGGGGCGTCTCGGGAAAAACTGTTTTTT. It translates to CSASKGASREKLFF. The gene calls are TRBV20-1 and TRBJ1-4; 7 bases align to TRBD1. CDR3 length equals 14 residues. The germline gives CDR1 DFQATT, CDR2 SNEGSKA (reference sequence). V shed 3 bases, J shed 8 bases, and the junction held 9 bases outside the gene matches.

This clonotype is medium-sized by share. V and J are TRBV6-2 or TRBV6-3 and TRBJ2-7, with a possible D match to TRBD2 (6 bases). The CDR3 spans 13 residues. Germline V gives CDR1 MNHEY, CDR2 SVGEGT. Trimming removed 11 bases at V and 2 bases at J, with 16 bases between. CDR3 DNA: TGTGCCGCCGCAGGAGGGGCCCCCTACGAGCAGTACTTC. Its protein product is CAAAGGAPYEQYF.

The CDR3 bases are TGTGCCACCAGCAGAGATCGGGACAGTAAGCATTTT. It is translated as CATSRDRDSKHF. The chain has TRBV15 and TRBJ1-5, with TRBD1 matching over 7 bases. V was clipped by 0 bases and J by 14 bases; unmatched bases: 4. The germline V gene encodes CDR1 LNHNV and CDR2 YYDKDF (reference sequence). The CDR3 is made up of 12 amino acids.

To note about this clonotype: It may be a read error: a sequence one base away is much more abundant. The chain employs TRBV11-2 and TRBJ2-7, with D possibly being TRBD2 (5 bases). Trimming pared 3 bases from V and 2 bases from J, leaving 14 bases between. The CDR3 consists of 15 residues. CDR1 SGHAT and CDR2 FQNNGV come from the germline V gene. CDR3 sequence reads: CASSFRTGGPYEQYF. Written as DNA, the CDR3 is TGTGCCAGCAGCTTTAGGACTGGCGGGCCCTACGAGCAGTACTTC.

The chain couples TRBV18 to TRBJ1-2, with D perhaps TRBD1 (5 bases). Germline V gene sequence: CDR1 KGHSH, CDR2 LQKENI. Trimming took off 3 bases at V and 7 bases at J, with 18 bases between the two ends. CDR3 length: 15 amino acids. The CDR3 sequence is CASSPSGGSRGGYTF. The CDR3 bases are TGTGCCAGCTCACCCTCCGGGGGTTCCAGAGGTGGCTACACCTTC.

This clonotype was counted ten times or more. V usage is TRBV4-1 and J usage is TRBJ1-6; D not certain. The CDR3 consists of 16 residues. V was shortened by 1 base and J by 14 bases, with 21 bases between the two germline ends. Germline CDR1 MGHRA, CDR2 YSYEKL. This CDR3 is CASSQGNGQPEVSLHF. The CDR3 DNA reads TGCGCCAGCAGCCAAGGTAACGGGCAGCCAGAGGTGTCCCTCCACTTT.

This clonotype was seen ten or more times. This chain uses TRBV2 with TRBJ2-2, with 8 nucleotides matching TRBD2. This CDR3 has 15 residues. CDR1 and CDR2 from the germline V gene are SNHLY and FYNNEI. The V segment lost 5 bases and the J segment 2 bases; nucleotides outside the gene matches: 4. The CDR3 sequence: CASSRSGGNTGELFF. The CDR3 DNA follows: TGTGCCAGCAGTAGAAGCGGGGGAAACACCGGGGAGCTGTTTTTT.

In this sample, this clonotype turned up many times. The gene calls are TRBV19 and TRBJ1-5; D is possibly TRBD1 (5 bases). CDR1 and CDR2 (germline): LNHDA, SQIVND (reference sequence). This CDR3 comprises 17 residues. With 0 bases removed from V and 4 bases from J, the gap between germline ends came to 16 bases. CDR3 loop: CASSIDHWNRPNQPQHF. For the CDR3, the DNA is TGTGCCAGTAGTATAGATCACTGGAACAGGCCGAATCAGCCCCAGCATTTT. Complete variable domain (other parts from reference TRBV19 and TRBJ1-5): DGGITQSPKYLFRKEGQNVTLSCEQNLNHDAMYWYRQDPGQGLRLIYYSQIVNDFQKGDIAEGYSVSREKKESFPLTVTSAQKNPTAFYLCASSIDHWNRPNQPQHFGDGTRLSIL.

This clonotype was seen ten or more times. The chain combines TRBV24-1 with TRBJ2-1; 9 bases match TRBD1. Germline CDR1 reads KGHDR; CDR2 reads SFDVKD. After removal of 3 bases from V and 4 bases from J, the junction contained 12 bases not matched to a gene. The CDR3 runs 18 residues. The CDR3 here is CATSDAAPGQGIYNEQFF. The CDR3 DNA reads TGTGCCACCAGTGATGCCGCCCCGGGACAGGGAATTTACAATGAGCAGTTCTTC.

In its sample, this clonotype was seen a few times. This rearrangement joins TRBV5-1 to TRBJ2-3; D is possibly TRBD1 (6 bases). The CDR3 consists of 13 residues. Trimming left V 4 bases short and J 4 bases short, with 10 bases between. CDR1 is SGHRS and CDR2 is YFSETQ in the germline V gene. The CDR3 DNA is TGCGCCAGCAGCCTGCAGGGGTCAGATACGCAGTATTTT. Translated: CASSLQGSDTQYF. The full variable domain, with the rest looked up from reference TRBV5-1 and TRBJ2-3, is KAGVTQTPRYLIKTRGQQVTLSCSPISGHRSVSWYQQTPGQGLQFLFEYFSETQRNKGNFPGRFSGRQFSNSRSEMNVSTLELGDSALYLCASSLQGSDTQYFGPGTRLTVL.